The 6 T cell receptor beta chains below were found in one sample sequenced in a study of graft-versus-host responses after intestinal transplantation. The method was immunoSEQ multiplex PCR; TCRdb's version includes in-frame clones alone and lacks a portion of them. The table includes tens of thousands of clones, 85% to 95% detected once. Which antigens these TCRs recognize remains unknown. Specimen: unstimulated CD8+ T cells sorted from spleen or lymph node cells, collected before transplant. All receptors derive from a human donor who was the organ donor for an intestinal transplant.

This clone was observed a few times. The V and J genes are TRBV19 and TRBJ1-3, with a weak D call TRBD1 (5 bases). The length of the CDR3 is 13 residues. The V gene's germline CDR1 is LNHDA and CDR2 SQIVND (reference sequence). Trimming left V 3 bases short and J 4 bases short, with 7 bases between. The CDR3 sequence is CASSIGQGNTIYF. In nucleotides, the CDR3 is TGTGCCAGTAGTATTGGACAAGGAAACACCATATATTTT.

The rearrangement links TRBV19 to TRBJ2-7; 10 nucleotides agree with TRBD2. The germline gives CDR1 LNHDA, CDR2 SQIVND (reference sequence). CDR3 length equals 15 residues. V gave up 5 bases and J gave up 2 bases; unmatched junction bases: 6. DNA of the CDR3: TGTGCCAGTAGTGCCGGACTAGCGGTGACCTACGAGCAGTACTTC. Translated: CASSAGLAVTYEQYF.

The CDR3 is CATRGLVTNNEQFF. The CDR3 DNA is TGTGCCACCAGGGGACTTGTCACTAACAATGAGCAGTTCTTC. The chain links TRBV15 to TRBJ2-1, with D possibly being TRBD2 (6 bases). This CDR3 comprises 14 residues. Germline V gene lookup returns CDR1 LNHNV and CDR2 YYDKDF (reference sequence). Between the trimmed V and J ends, which lost 6 bases and 5 bases, there was a span of 14 bases.

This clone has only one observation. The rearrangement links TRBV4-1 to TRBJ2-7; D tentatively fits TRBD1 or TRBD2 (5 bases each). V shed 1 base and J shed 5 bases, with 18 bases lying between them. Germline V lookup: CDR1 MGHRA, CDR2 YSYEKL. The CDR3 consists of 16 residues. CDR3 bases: TGCGCCAGCAGCCAAGTGCATGGGACCTACTTGAACGAGCAGTACTTC. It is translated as CASSQVHGTYLNEQYF.

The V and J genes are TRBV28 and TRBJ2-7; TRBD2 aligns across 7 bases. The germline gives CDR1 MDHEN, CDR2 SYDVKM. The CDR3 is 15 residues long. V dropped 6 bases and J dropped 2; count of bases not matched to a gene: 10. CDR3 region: CASSAGDSSPYEQYF. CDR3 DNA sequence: TGTGCCAGCAGCGCGGGGGACTCCTCTCCCTACGAGCAGTACTTC.

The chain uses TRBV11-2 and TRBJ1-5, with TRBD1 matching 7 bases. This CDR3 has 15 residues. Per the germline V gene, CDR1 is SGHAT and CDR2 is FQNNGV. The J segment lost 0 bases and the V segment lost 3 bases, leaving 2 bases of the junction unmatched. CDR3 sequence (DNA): TGTGCCAGCAGCTTGACAGGGAATAGCAATCAGCCCCAGCATTTT. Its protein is CASSLTGNSNQPQHF.